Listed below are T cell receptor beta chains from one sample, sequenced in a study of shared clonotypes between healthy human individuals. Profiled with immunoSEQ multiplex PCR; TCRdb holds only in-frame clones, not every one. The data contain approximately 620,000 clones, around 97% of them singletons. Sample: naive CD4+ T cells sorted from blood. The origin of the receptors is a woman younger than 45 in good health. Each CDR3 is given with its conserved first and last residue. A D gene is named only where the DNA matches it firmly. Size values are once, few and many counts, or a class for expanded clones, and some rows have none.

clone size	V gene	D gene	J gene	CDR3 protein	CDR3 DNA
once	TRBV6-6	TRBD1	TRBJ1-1	CASSRGLSSMNTEAFF	TGTGCCAGCAGCAGGGGGCTGTCTTCCATGAACACTGAAGCTTTCTTT
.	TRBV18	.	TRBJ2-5	CASSPFSDETQYF	TGTGCCAGCTCACCATTTAGCGACGAGACCCAGTACTTC
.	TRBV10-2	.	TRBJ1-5	CASSQPHQLDQPQHF	TGCGCCAGCAGTCAGCCCCATCAATTGGATCAGCCCCAGCATTTT
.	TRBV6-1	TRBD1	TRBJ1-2	CASNSGGAYGYTF	TGTGCCAGCAACTCAGGGGGCGCCTATGGCTACACCTTC
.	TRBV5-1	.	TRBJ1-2	CASSLENTRVDGYTF	TGCGCCAGCAGCTTGGAAAATACGAGGGTGGATGGCTACACCTTC
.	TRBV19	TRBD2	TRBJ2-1	CASSIAGTRVYEQFF	TGTGCCAGTAGTATCGCAGGGACTAGAGTCTATGAGCAGTTCTTC
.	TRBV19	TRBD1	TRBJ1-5	CASSWTGGINQPQHF	TGTGCCAGTAGTTGGACAGGGGGGATCAATCAGCCCCAGCATTTT
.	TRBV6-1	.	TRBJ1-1	CASSDRTVFPEAFF	TGTGCCAGCAGTGACCGGACAGTCTTCCCTGAAGCTTTCTTT
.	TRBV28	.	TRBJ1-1	CASGRLARPGTEAFF	TGTGCCAGCGGTAGGTTAGCCAGGCCGGGAACTGAAGCTTTCTTT
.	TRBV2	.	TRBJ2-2	CASSPLHSMDTGELFF	TGTGCCAGCAGCCCACTACATAGCATGGACACCGGGGAGCTGTTTTTT
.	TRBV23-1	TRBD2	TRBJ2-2	CASSQRREANTGELFF	TGCGCCAGCAGTCAAAGGCGGGAGGCGAACACCGGGGAGCTGTTTTTT
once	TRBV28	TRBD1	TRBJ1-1	CASRGSRGVITEAFF	TGTGCCAGCAGGGGGTCCAGGGGGGTTATAACTGAAGCTTTCTTT
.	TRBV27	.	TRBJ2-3	CASSLRTTDTQYF	TGTGCCAGCAGTCTCCGGACCACAGATACGCAGTATTTT
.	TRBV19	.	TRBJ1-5	CASSIGGFGNQPQHF	TGTGCCAGTAGTATCGGGGGGTTTGGCAATCAGCCCCAGCATTTT
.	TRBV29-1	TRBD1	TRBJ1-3	CSVRMGTDGNTIYF	TGCAGCGTCCGAATGGGGACAGATGGAAACACCATATATTTT
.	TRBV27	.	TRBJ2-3	CASSPRVHGDTQYF	TGTGCCAGCAGTCCCCGGGTCCACGGGGATACGCAGTATTTT
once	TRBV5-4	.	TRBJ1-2	CASSRIEGNYGYTF	TGTGCCAGCAGCAGGATTGAAGGGAACTATGGCTACACCTTC
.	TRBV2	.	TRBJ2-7	CASRNAGTASYEQYF	TGTGCCAGCAGAAATGCCGGGACGGCCTCCTACGAGCAGTACTTC
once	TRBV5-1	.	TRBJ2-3	CASSFGSETFTDTQYF	TGCGCCAGCAGCTTCGGTAGCGAAACTTTCACAGATACGCAGTATTTT
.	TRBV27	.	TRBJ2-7	CASSRYDSETYEQYF	TGTGCCAGCAGCCGGTACGACAGCGAGACCTACGAGCAGTACTTC
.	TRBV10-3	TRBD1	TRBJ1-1	CAISTTGGNEAFF	TGTGCCATCAGTACTACAGGGGGCAATGAAGCTTTCTTT
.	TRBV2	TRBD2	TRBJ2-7	CASRKPGLTAYEQYF	TGTGCCAGCAGAAAACCGGGACTAACCGCCTACGAGCAGTACTTC
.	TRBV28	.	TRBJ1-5	CASSPPPGGNQPQHF	TGTGCCAGCAGTCCACCCCCAGGTGGCAATCAGCCCCAGCATTTT
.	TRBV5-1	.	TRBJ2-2	CASRPGDPGELFF	TGCGCCAGCAGGCCGGGGGACCCCGGGGAGCTGTTTTTT
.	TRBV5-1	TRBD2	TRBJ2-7	CASSLVGLGTYEQYF	TGCGCCAGCAGCTTGGTTGGACTAGGCACCTACGAGCAGTACTTC
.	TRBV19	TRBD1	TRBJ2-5	CATIGQGKETQYF	TGTGCGACCATCGGACAGGGGAAAGAGACCCAGTACTTC
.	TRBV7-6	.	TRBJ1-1	CASSLLKGTEAFF	TGTGCCAGCAGCTTATTAAAGGGTACTGAAGCTTTCTTT
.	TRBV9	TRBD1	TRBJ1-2	CASSPQQGLGGGYTF	TGTGCCAGCAGCCCCCAACAGGGGTTGGGCGGTGGCTACACCTTC
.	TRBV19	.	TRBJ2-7	CASSADSYEQYF	TGTGCCAGTAGTGCGGACAGCTACGAGCAGTACTTC
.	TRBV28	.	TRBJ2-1	CASSLGGGPYFSEQFF	TGTGCCAGCAGTTTGGGAGGCGGGCCTTACTTTAGTGAGCAGTTCTTC